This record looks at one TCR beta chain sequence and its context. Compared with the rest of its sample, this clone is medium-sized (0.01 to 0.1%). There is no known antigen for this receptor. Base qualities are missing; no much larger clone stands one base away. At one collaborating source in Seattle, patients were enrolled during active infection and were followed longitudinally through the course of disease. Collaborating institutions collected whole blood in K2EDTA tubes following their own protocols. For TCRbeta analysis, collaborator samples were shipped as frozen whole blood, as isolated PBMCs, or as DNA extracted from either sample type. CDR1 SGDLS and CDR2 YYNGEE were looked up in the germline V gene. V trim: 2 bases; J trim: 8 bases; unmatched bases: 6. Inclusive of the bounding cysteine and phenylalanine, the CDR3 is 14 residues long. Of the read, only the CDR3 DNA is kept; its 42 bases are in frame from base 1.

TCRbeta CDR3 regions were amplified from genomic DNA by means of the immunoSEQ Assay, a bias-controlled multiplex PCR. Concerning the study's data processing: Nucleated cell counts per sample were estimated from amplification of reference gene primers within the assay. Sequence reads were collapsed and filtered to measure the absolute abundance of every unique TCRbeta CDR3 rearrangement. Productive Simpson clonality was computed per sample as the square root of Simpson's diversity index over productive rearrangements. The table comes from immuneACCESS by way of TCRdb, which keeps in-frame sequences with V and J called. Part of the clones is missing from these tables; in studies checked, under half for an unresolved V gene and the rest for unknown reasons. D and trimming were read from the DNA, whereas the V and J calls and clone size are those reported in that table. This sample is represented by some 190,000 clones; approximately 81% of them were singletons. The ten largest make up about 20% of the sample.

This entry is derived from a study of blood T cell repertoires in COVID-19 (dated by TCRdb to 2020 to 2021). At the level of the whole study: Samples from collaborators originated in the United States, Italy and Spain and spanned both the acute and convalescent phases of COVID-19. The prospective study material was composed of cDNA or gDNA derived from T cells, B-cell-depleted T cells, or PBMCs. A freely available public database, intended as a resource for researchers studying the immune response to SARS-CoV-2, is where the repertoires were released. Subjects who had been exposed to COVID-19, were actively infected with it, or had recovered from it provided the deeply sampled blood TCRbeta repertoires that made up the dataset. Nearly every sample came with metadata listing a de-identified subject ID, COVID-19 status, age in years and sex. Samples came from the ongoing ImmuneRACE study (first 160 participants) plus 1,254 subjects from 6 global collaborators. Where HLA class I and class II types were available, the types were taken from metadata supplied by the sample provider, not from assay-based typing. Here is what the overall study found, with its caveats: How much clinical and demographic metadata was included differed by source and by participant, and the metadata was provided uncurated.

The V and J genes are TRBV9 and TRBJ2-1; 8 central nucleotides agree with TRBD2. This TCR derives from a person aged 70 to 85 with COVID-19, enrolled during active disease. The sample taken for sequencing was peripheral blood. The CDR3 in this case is CASSVGGGRDEQFF. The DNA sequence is TGTGCCAGCAGCGTTGGCGGGGGGCGAGATGAGCAGTTCTTC.